The rows below give T cell receptor beta chains drawn from one sample of a study of shared clonotypes between healthy human individuals. Profiled with immunoSEQ multiplex PCR; TCRdb holds only in-frame clones, not every one. In the table there are approximately 840,000 clones, 90% to 98% of which are singletons. Sequencing was done on a sample of naive CD8+ T cells sorted from blood. These receptors were collected from a man aged 25 to 45 in good health. The CDR3 runs from the conserved cysteine through the conserved F or W. D genes are given only for firm matches. The size field is filled for only some rows; it gives once, few, many or a size class.

18	TRBV7-6	TRBD1	TRBJ2-7	-	CASSLVMTGQGFSDEQYF	TGTGCCAGCAGCTTAGTCATGACGGGACAGGGGTTTTCGGACGAGCAGTACTTC
14	TRBV12-5	TRBD1	TRBJ1-1	-	CASAPGTENTEAFF	TGTGCTAGTGCTCCGGGGACAGAGAACACTGAAGCTTTCTTT
14	TRBV6-5	TRBD1	TRBJ2-3	-	CASSYGQGTDTQYF	TGTGCCAGCAGTTATGGACAGGGCACAGATACGCAGTATTTT
14	TRBV30	-	TRBJ2-3	-	CAWSVGQSTDTQYF	TGTGCCTGGAGTGTCGGACAGAGCACAGATACGCAGTATTTT
15	TRBV5-6	-	TRBJ1-2	-	CASSLRSDGVGGYTF	TGTGCCAGCAGCTTGCGGTCCGATGGGGTAGGAGGCTACACCTTC
15	TRBV2	TRBD2	TRBJ2-3	-	CASERGTKSTDTQYF	TGTGCCAGCGAGCGGGGGACTAAGTCGACAGATACGCAGTATTTT
16	TRBV27	-	TRBJ1-5	-	CASSPRTSGGNQPQHF	TGTGCCAGCAGTCCCCGTACCTCAGGGGGCAATCAGCCCCAGCATTTT
15	TRBV5-1	TRBD1	TRBJ2-3	-	CASQERGRRTDTQYF	TGCGCCAGCCAAGAGAGGGGGCGACGCACAGATACGCAGTATTTT
17	TRBV2	-	TRBJ2-4	-	CASSESEAELAKNIQYF	TGTGCCAGCAGTGAATCCGAGGCGGAGCTAGCCAAAAACATTCAGTACTTC
11	TRBV29-1	-	TRBJ2-7	-	CSVENSYEQYF	TGCAGCGTTGAAAACTCCTACGAGCAGTACTTC
15	TRBV7-6	TRBD1	TRBJ1-4	-	CASSLEWGQMEKLFF	TGTGCCAGCAGCTTGGAATGGGGACAGATGGAAAAACTGTTTTTT
13	TRBV7-2	-	TRBJ2-7	-	CASSLVATREQYF	TGTGCCAGCAGCTTAGTAGCGACCCGCGAGCAGTACTTC
15	TRBV16	-	TRBJ1-5	-	CASSPTGSGGQPQHF	TGTGCCAGCAGCCCCACAGGGTCCGGAGGCCAGCCCCAGCATTTT
13	TRBV27	-	TRBJ2-1	-	CASSFTGYNEQFF	TGTGCCAGCAGTTTCACAGGATACAATGAGCAGTTCTTC
17	TRBV2	-	TRBJ2-7	few	CASSEARGEISSYEQYF	TGTGCCAGCAGTGAAGCCCGAGGGGAAATAAGCTCCTACGAGCAGTACTTC
14	TRBV30	-	TRBJ2-3	-	CAWSVARVTDTQYF	TGTGCCTGGAGTGTAGCGCGGGTCACAGATACGCAGTATTTT
15	TRBV5-6	TRBD2	TRBJ2-1	-	CASSLGGRLPDEQFF	TGTGCCAGCAGCTTGGGCGGGAGGCTTCCCGATGAGCAGTTCTTC
13	TRBV6-1	-	TRBJ1-5	-	CASQAYSNQPQHF	TGTGCCAGCCAGGCCTATAGCAATCAGCCCCAGCATTTT
15	TRBV7-9	TRBD2	TRBJ2-7	-	CASSPPRLAGDEQYF	TGTGCCAGCAGCCCCCCTCGTCTAGCGGGAGACGAGCAGTACTTC
13	TRBV29-1	-	TRBJ1-4	-	CSVIADRSEKLFF	TGCAGCGTTATTGCTGACAGGAGTGAAAAACTGTTTTTT
15	TRBV7-6	-	TRBJ1-1	-	CASSPSGTLNTEAFF	TGTGCCAGCAGCCCTTCCGGGACACTAAACACTGAAGCTTTCTTT
15	TRBV6-4	-	TRBJ2-3	-	CASSDSNRESDTQYF	TGTGCCAGCAGTGACTCGAACCGGGAGTCAGATACGCAGTATTTT
15	TRBV7-9	-	TRBJ2-7	-	CASSFRSPRGGEQYF	TGTGCCAGCAGCTTTCGCTCTCCCCGAGGCGGCGAGCAGTACTTC
17	TRBV5-4	TRBD2	TRBJ2-7	-	CASSPQGSGSYTYEQYF	TGTGCCAGCAGCCCCCAGGGTAGCGGGAGCTATACCTACGAGCAGTACTTC
14	TRBV27	TRBD1	TRBJ2-7	-	CASKGGTGLNEQYF	TGTGCCAGCAAGGGAGGGACAGGGTTGAACGAGCAGTACTTC
13	TRBV27	-	TRBJ1-3	-	CASSLIGDNTIYF	TGTGCCAGCAGTTTGATAGGGGACAACACCATATATTTT
17	TRBV11-3	TRBD2	TRBJ2-5	-	CASSLGFPSGNQETQYF	TGTGCCAGCAGCTTAGGGTTTCCTAGCGGGAACCAAGAGACCCAGTACTTC
13	TRBV7-9	TRBD1	TRBJ2-1	-	CASSTGQANEQFF	TGTGCCAGCAGCACCGGACAGGCCAATGAGCAGTTCTTC
13	TRBV10-3	-	TRBJ2-7	-	CATRTQGPDEQYF	TGTGCCACCCGTACCCAGGGGCCCGACGAGCAGTACTTC
16	TRBV4-3	-	TRBJ2-7	-	CASSQDFATMSYEQYF	TGCGCCAGCAGCCAAGATTTCGCAACGATGTCCTACGAGCAGTACTTC
15	TRBV29-1	-	TRBJ2-2	-	CSVGDRMTNTGELFF	TGCAGCGTTGGCGATAGAATGACGAACACCGGGGAGCTGTTTTTT
16	TRBV13	TRBD2	TRBJ2-1	once	CASTEKLAGVYNEQFF	TGTGCCAGCACCGAGAAACTAGCGGGAGTCTACAATGAGCAGTTCTTC
16	TRBV11-2	-	TRBJ1-1	-	CASSLGPLVMNTEAFF	TGTGCCAGCAGCTTAGGACCCCTTGTCATGAACACTGAAGCTTTCTTT
15	TRBV6-5	-	TRBJ2-1	-	CASSPGLATYNEQFF	TGTGCCAGCAGCCCTGGCCTAGCGACCTACAATGAGCAGTTCTTC
15	TRBV5-8	TRBD2	TRBJ2-7	-	CASSLEREGSYEQYF	TGTGCCAGCAGCTTGGAACGGGAGGGCTCCTACGAGCAGTACTTC
16	TRBV29-1	TRBD2	TRBJ2-7	-	CSVRGTSGSIWYEQYF	TGCAGCGTCCGGGGGACTAGCGGGAGCATATGGTACGAGCAGTACTTC
13	TRBV27	-	TRBJ2-7	-	CASSLALTYEQYF	TGTGCCAGCAGTCTAGCGCTAACCTACGAGCAGTACTTC
16	TRBV9	-	TRBJ2-2	-	CASSVGVRANTGELFF	TGTGCCAGCAGCGTGGGGGTGCGGGCGAACACCGGGGAGCTGTTTTTT
15	TRBV28	-	TRBJ2-7	-	CASSLVWYESYEQYF	TGTGCCAGCAGTCTCGTCTGGTATGAGTCCTACGAGCAGTACTTC
13	TRBV25-1	-	TRBJ1-1	-	CASSEVANTEAFF	TGTGCCAGCAGCGAAGTGGCGAACACTGAAGCTTTCTTT
17	TRBV27	-	TRBJ2-5	-	CASSPLPGDGEQETQYF	TGTGCCAGCAGTCCCCTACCAGGGGATGGGGAGCAAGAGACCCAGTACTTC
14	TRBV7-9	TRBD1	TRBJ1-2	once	CASSSGTALIGYTF	TGTGCCAGCAGCTCCGGGACAGCTCTCATTGGCTACACCTTC
17	TRBV4-3	TRBD2	TRBJ2-1	few	CASSQDIGTSGYNEQFF	TGCGCCAGCAGCCAAGATATTGGGACTAGCGGATACAATGAGCAGTTCTTC
15	TRBV7-9	-	TRBJ1-1	-	CASSDQDSMNTEAFF	TGTGCCAGCAGCGACCAAGACAGCATGAACACTGAAGCTTTCTTT
11	TRBV20-1	TRBD2	TRBJ2-7	once	CSVLAGSEQYF	TGCAGTGTCCTAGCGGGAAGCGAGCAGTACTTC
13	TRBV27	-	TRBJ2-7	once	CASSLGVTREQYF	TGTGCCAGCAGTTTAGGGGTAACGAGGGAGCAGTACTTC
16	TRBV29-1	TRBD2	TRBJ2-7	-	CSVGRLGTSSSYEQYF	TGCAGCGTTGGGCGACTTGGGACTAGCAGCTCCTACGAGCAGTACTTC
15	TRBV4-3	-	TRBJ2-7	-	CASSQEGGVPYEQYF	TGCGCCAGCAGCCAAGAAGGGGGAGTCCCCTACGAGCAGTACTTC
12	TRBV10-3	-	TRBJ2-7	-	CAISDNEYEQYF	TGTGCCATCAGTGATAACGAGTACGAGCAGTACTTC
14	TRBV28	TRBD2	TRBJ2-3	-	CASASGRATDTQYF	TGTGCCAGTGCTAGCGGGAGGGCAACAGATACGCAGTATTTT
15	TRBV4-3	-	TRBJ2-1	-	CASSQVVGEYNEQFF	TGCGCCAGCAGCCAAGTGGTGGGGGAATACAATGAGCAGTTCTTC
11	TRBV21-1	-	TRBJ2-3	-	CASSKGHTQYF	TGTGCCAGCAGCAAAGGGCATACGCAGTATTTT
15	TRBV9	TRBD1	TRBJ2-1	-	CASSPKTGSVNEQFF	TGTGCCAGCAGCCCCAAGACAGGGTCGGTCAATGAGCAGTTCTTC
13	TRBV2	TRBD2	TRBJ2-3	-	CARSRGRADTQYF	TGTGCCCGCTCTCGCGGGAGGGCGGATACGCAGTATTTT
15	TRBV6-5	-	TRBJ1-1	-	CASSYSPVLNTEAFF	TGTGCCAGCAGTTACTCGCCAGTTTTGAACACTGAAGCTTTCTTT
13	TRBV10-3	-	TRBJ2-2	-	CAMGTANTGELFF	TGTGCCATGGGGACGGCGAACACCGGGGAGCTGTTTTTT
13	TRBV4-1	-	TRBJ2-7	-	CASSQAVLYEQYF	TGCGCCAGCAGCCAAGCGGTTCTATACGAGCAGTACTTC
14	TRBV7-9	-	TRBJ1-1	-	CASEQGFGNTEAFF	TGTGCCAGTGAGCAGGGGTTCGGGAACACTGAAGCTTTCTTT
15	TRBV7-8	TRBD1	TRBJ2-7	-	CASSPRTGPSYEQYF	TGTGCCAGCAGCCCAAGGACAGGGCCGTCCTACGAGCAGTACTTC